This T cell receptor (beta chain) was sequenced during a study of shared clonotypes between healthy human individuals (TCRdb year 2020). General notes on the study: The cohort comprised a couple of women and a few men aged 18 to 49 years. For each donor, CD4 naive and CD4 memory were each run on three plates, CD8 naive on two plates, and CD8 memory on one plate. To estimate repertoire size and how much clonotypes are shared between individuals, the study performed deep sequencing of blood TCR repertoires from about 5 healthy adults. To increase sequencing depth and limit assay-specific biases, different laboratories used diverse techniques to prepare libraries and sequence TCR repertoires. Each donor's leukapheresis produced roughly between about 0.9 and 9.5 billion PBMCs. Points the paper makes about the study in general: Naive subsets generally had larger estimated clonotype richness than memory subsets did. Compared with non-shared clonotypes, clonotypes shared by all four sorted-subset donors had higher generation probabilities. The genetic and exposure-history diversity represented was limited by the small number of donors. Sampling was restricted to blood, and TCR repertoires in tissues likely differ from the TCR repertoires found in blood. Sharing across several donors was observed for 5% to 6.5% of naive CD4, about 3.2% of naive CD8, 2% to 2.5% of memory CD4, and about 0.39% of memory CD8 clonotypes. Based on pairwise subsampling, the degree of clonotype sharing among donors was expected to be affected by sequencing depth. Incomplete sequencing was indicated by rarefaction of sorted-subset datasets, despite the large sequencing depth.

Using the deep immunoSEQ assay, multiplex PCR amplified TCR CDR3 regions from genomic DNA. For each cell subset, the extracted genomic DNA was distributed evenly across all wells of several immunoSEQ 96-well plates, and each plate served as one replicate. For sorted subsets, each replicate PCR was loaded with approximately 190 ng genomic DNA, equivalent to 25,000 to 30,000 T cell genomes. Purified libraries were measured with a Qubit 3.0 fluorometer, size-checked on a Bioanalyzer 2100, and measured again with the KAPA Library Quantification kit. Every immunoSEQ 96-well plate was sequenced on a dedicated single-read 150-cycle Illumina NextSeq 550 flow cell. Regarding the original processing steps: Because the immunoSEQ output held only junctional sequences and lacked quality scores, the filtering could not match the filtering applied to full-length reads. Sequences were annotated with PyIR, a Python wrapper for IgBLAST v1.9, and V/J genes and CDR3 were assigned using IMGT germline references. Reads were removed for weak V/J assignments (E-value above 1e-6), missing CDR3, stop codons, out-of-frame junctions, or ambiguous translated residues. A V3J clonotype was defined by an identical inferred V gene, J gene, and CDR3 amino acid sequence. Percentage overlap between repertoires was calculated by dividing the number of shared unique clonotypes by the size of the smaller repertoire. RTK rarefaction, the Chao1 estimator, and Recon v2.1 estimates of unobserved clonotypes were used to assess repertoire richness. For all TCRbeta clonotypes obtained by the gDNA method from four donors, generation probabilities were computed with OLGA. The source is immuneACCESS, and TCRdb retained only in-frame sequences with V and J called. Part of the clones is not carried over; for the studies checked, unresolved V genes explain less than half of this, and the remainder is unexplained. V, J and clone size are those of that table, while D and trimming were read from the DNA. This sample holds some 2 million clones; roughly 95% were observed only once. 0.9% to 1.3% of the sample comes from the top ten.

CD8 naive samples were obtained by positive selection for CCR7 among CD45RO-negative cells, yielding a CD45RA+CCR7+ population from which TemRA cells were excluded. Healthy HIV-negative adults with no recently reported acute infections or vaccinations were included as donors. Only Caucasian adults living in Nashville, Tennessee, USA were represented among the donors. Blood was collected by leukapheresis, and PBMCs were isolated by Ficoll-Histopaque density gradient centrifugation and then cryopreserved in liquid nitrogen vapor phase. Purity and quantity of every magnetically sorted T cell population were checked by analytical flow cytometry. Each sorted fraction had its genomic DNA isolated and then quantified by UV absorbance on a Nanodrop 2000c. The CDR3 measures 17 amino acids from cysteine to phenylalanine. Kept here is only the CDR3 DNA, which spans 51 bases and is read in frame from base 1. CDR1 and CDR2 (SEHNR, FQNEAQ) derive from the germline V gene (reference sequence). V lost 5 bases and J lost 4 bases, and the count of bases not matched to a germline gene is 7.

A remark on this clone: Its antigen is not yet known. No much larger clone is present one base from it, and per-base qualities are unavailable.

The chain employs TRBV7-9 and TRBJ2-5; 16 central bases correspond to TRBD2. Sample: naive CD8+ T cells sorted from blood. What the cell subset or site label conveys for this sample: CD45RA+CCR7+. The sequence derives from a young man in good health. The CDR3 amino acid sequence is: CASSDGTSGGALETQYF. The sequenced DNA is TGTGCCAGCAGCGATGGGACTAGCGGGGGGGCCTTAGAGACCCAGTACTTC.